The 21 T cell receptor beta chains below were found in one sample sequenced in a study of identical twins. From the 5' RACE reads, TCRdb called clonotypes with MiXCR, one entry per CDR3 protein. The sample has about 890,000 distinct CDR3 sequences, 12% seen once; the top ten hold about 1.5%. These data were also filed under a second study, of yellow fever vaccine responses in identical twins.

The source material was PBMCs. The source is a woman between 18 and 30 years old in good health.

This clonotype was counted many times. The V and J genes are TRBV28 and TRBJ2-1, with D possibly TRBD2 on 7 matching bases. Germline CDR1 is MDHEN and CDR2 is SYDVKM. The V and J ends lost 10 bases and 4 bases respectively, with 20 bases between them. The CDR3 is 15 residues long. The CDR3 protein is CATNQREGVYNEQFF. DNA of the CDR3: TGTGCCACCAACCAGAGGGAGGGGGTATACAATGAGCAGTTCTTC. The full variable domain, rest sourced from reference TRBV28 and TRBJ2-1, is DVKVTQSSRYLVKRTGEKVFLECVQDMDHENMFWYRQDPGLGLRLIYFSYDVKMKEKGDIPEGYSVSREKKERFSLILESASTNQTSMYLCATNQREGVYNEQFFGPGTRLTVL.

The sample holds many counts of this clonotype. The chain combines TRBV6-5 with TRBJ2-3; 8 bases map to TRBD1. Germline lookup yields CDR1 MNHEY and CDR2 SVGAGI. The CDR3 sequence is 15 residues long. J lost 3 bases, V lost 4 bases, and 6 bases had no gene match. CDR3 amino acids: CASSSPTGATDTQYF. In DNA, the CDR3 is TGTGCCAGCAGTTCGCCGACAGGGGCTACAGATACGCAGTATTTT.

Concerning this clonotype itself: This may stem from a read error, because a much larger clone lies one nucleotide away. The chain has TRBV7-9 and TRBJ2-2; D possibly corresponds to TRBD1 (5 bases). This CDR3 is built from 15 residues. The germline CDR1 and CDR2 sequences are SEHNR and FQNEAQ (reference sequence). Here the CDR3 reads CGSSDPQGYTGELFF. In DNA form, the CDR3 reads TGTGGCAGCAGCGACCCCCAGGGTTACACCGGGGAGCTGTTTTTT.

This clonotype was counted a few times. The rearrangement links TRBV28 to TRBJ2-7, with 13 positions matching TRBD2. The germline CDR1 and CDR2 sequences are MDHEN and SYDVKM. The CDR3 totals 17 residues. V lost 5 bases and J lost 3; bases outside the gene matches: 10. The CDR3 nucleotides are TGTGCCAGCAGTACCCCGACTAGCGGGGGGCCTAACTACGAGCAGTACGTC. It codes for CASSTPTSGGPNYEQYV.

The V call is TRBV4-1, the J call TRBJ2-7; 9 bases line up with TRBD1. The germline gives CDR1 MGHRA, CDR2 YSYEKL. V lost 2 bases, J lost 4 bases, and 3 bases stayed unmatched. CDR3 length: 14 residues. The CDR3 nucleotides read TGCGCCAGCAGCCAAACACAGGGGGCGTACGAGCAGTACGTC. This gives the protein CASSQTQGAYEQYV.

This clonotype came up many times. This chain joins TRBV10-3 and TRBJ2-1; D is possibly TRBD1 (6 bases). Looked up from germline, CDR1 is ENHRY and CDR2 is SYGVKD. This CDR3 has 16 residues. V was trimmed by 4 bases and J by 1 base, leaving 14 bases between them. For the CDR3, the DNA is TGTGCCATCAGTGTGCAGGGGCAGGGATCCTACAATGAGCAGTTCTTC. This sequence encodes CAISVQGQGSYNEQFF.

This clonotype has only one observation. V is TRBV20-1 and J is TRBJ2-3; TRBD2 agrees at 8 bases. Germline V gene lookup returns CDR1 DFQATT and CDR2 SNEGSKA (reference sequence). Trimming cost V 0 bases and J 6 bases; bases outside gene matches: 11. This CDR3 is 16 amino acids long. The CDR3 region has the DNA TGCAGTGCTAGAGATGAGGCTAGCGGGCCCAGGGATACGCAGTATTTT. Encoded protein: CSARDEASGPRDTQYF.

This clonotype was counted many times. V is TRBV3-1 and J is TRBJ2-1, with TRBD2 matching 8 bases. The V gene's germline CDR1 is LGHDT and CDR2 YNNKEL (reference sequence). V was clipped by 1 base and J by 4 bases; unmatched bases: 9. The CDR3 loop spans 17 amino acids. The CDR3 DNA reads TGTGCCAGCAGCCAAGGAGTATTCACTAGCGGATACAATGAGCAGTTCTTC. Protein: CASSQGVFTSGYNEQFF.

V gene TRBV28 combines with J gene TRBJ2-2, with 8 positions matching TRBD1. CDR3 size: 15 residues. Per germline, CDR1 MDHEN and CDR2 SYDVKM. J was trimmed by 7 bases and V by 6 bases; bases with no gene match: 10. Here the CDR3 reads CASSYRDRLSGELFF. CDR3 bases: TGTGCCAGCAGCTATAGGGACAGGCTGAGCGGGGAGCTGTTTTTT.

The rearrangement uses TRBV28 and TRBJ1-4; D is perhaps TRBD1 (6 bases). V lost 8 bases and J 0 bases, leaving 7 bases between the germline ends. The CDR3 has 13 amino acids. Germline V gene data show CDR1 as MDHEN and CDR2 as SYDVKM. CDR3 protein: CASGTPTNEKLFF. The CDR3 nucleotides are TGTGCCAGCGGGACACCAACTAATGAAAAACTGTTTTTT.

Only a few counts were recorded for this clonotype. V gene TRBV6-4 combines with J gene TRBJ1-1; TRBD1 is a possible D gene (6 bases). Trimming took off 3 bases at V and 5 bases at J, with 13 bases between the two ends. There are 14 residues in the CDR3. CDR1 and CDR2 from the germline V gene are MRHNA and SNTAGT. The CDR3 DNA reads as TGTGCCAGCAGTGAACAGGGAATGGCGACTGAAGCTTTCTTT. Its translation is CASSEQGMATEAFF.

This clonotype was seen more than once but under ten times. The chain uses TRBV4-1 and TRBJ1-6; D unclear. Trimming pared 0 bases from V and 7 bases from J, leaving 10 bases between. The CDR3 length is 15 residues. The V gene's germline CDR1 is MGHRA and CDR2 YSYEKL. The CDR3 protein is CASSQDGVGNSPLHF. For the CDR3, the DNA is TGCGCCAGCAGCCAAGATGGGGTGGGGAATTCACCCCTCCACTTT.

The chain couples TRBV29-1 to TRBJ1-1, with D unresolved. Deletions cut 4 bases from V and 5 bases from J, with 14 bases between. The V gene's germline CDR1 is SQVTM and CDR2 ANQGSEA. This CDR3 has 13 amino acids. Here the CDR3 DNA reads TGCAGCGTTGGCGAGGGCTTGTCGACTGAAGCTTTCTTT. Its translation: CSVGEGLSTEAFF. The full variable domain, rest sourced from reference TRBV29-1 and TRBJ1-1, is SAVISQKPSRDICQRGTSLTIQCQVDSQVTMMFWYRQQPGQSLTLIATANQGSEATYESGFVIDKFPISRPNLTFSTLTVSNMSPEDSSIYLCSVGEGLSTEAFFGQGTRLTVV.

The chain uses TRBV14 and TRBJ2-1; 7 bases fit TRBD1. The CDR3 is 14 amino acids. Per the germline V gene, CDR1 is SGHDN and CDR2 is FVKESK. V lost 3 bases, J lost 9 bases, and 8 bases stayed unmatched. CDR3 sequence: CASSHLTGFGEQFF. The DNA for the CDR3 is TGTGCCAGCAGCCATTTGACAGGGTTCGGTGAGCAGTTCTTC.

The gene calls are TRBV12-3 or TRBV12-4 and TRBJ2-1, with D perhaps TRBD2 (6 bases). The CDR3 contains 15 residues. V was trimmed by 6 bases and J by 3 bases, leaving 15 bases between them. This chain's CDR3 is CASRRLVSLYNEQFF. DNA of the CDR3: TGTGCCAGCAGGCGACTAGTCTCCCTCTACAATGAGCAGTTCTTC.

V is TRBV6-6 and J is TRBJ2-2, with D tentatively TRBD1 (6 bases). Germline V CDR1 and CDR2: MNHNY, SVGAGI (reference sequence). This CDR3 contains 13 residues. The ends were cut back, 10 bases at V and 5 bases at J, with 14 bases in the middle. The CDR3: CATTAQGTGELFF. The CDR3 bases are TGTGCCACAACCGCCCAGGGGACCGGGGAGCTGTTTTTT.

This clonotype has only a few counts. The V and J genes are TRBV15 and TRBJ1-4, with D possibly being TRBD1 (5 bases). Trimming took off 2 bases at V and 3 bases at J, with 10 bases between the two ends. Germline CDR1 and CDR2: LNHNV and YYDKDF (reference sequence). This CDR3 comprises 15 residues. CDR3 coding DNA: TGTGCCACCAGCAGACCCCGGGACGCTAATGAAAAACTGTTTTTT. Protein sequence: CATSRPRDANEKLFF.

This clonotype occurred a few times. As DNA, the CDR3 is TGTGCCAGCAGCCAACAGGGGGCGGTTGGGAATGAGCAGTTCTTC. As protein: CASSQQGAVGNEQFF. The V gene is TRBV7-9, the J gene TRBJ2-1; 9 bases are shared with TRBD1. This CDR3 spans 15 amino acids. CDR1 and CDR2 (germline): SEHNR, FQNEAQ (reference sequence). The junction had 9 bases not matched to a gene; V was cut back by 5 bases and J by 7 bases.

This clonotype occurred a few times. The chain carries TRBV29-1 and TRBJ2-5; D may be TRBD1 (6 bases). The V end was cut by 5 bases, the J end by 4 bases, with 8 bases between. The germline CDR1 and CDR2 sequences are SQVTM and ANQGSEA. The CDR3 loop spans 11 amino acids. The CDR3 region is CSVLQGETQYF. CDR3 sequence (DNA): TGCAGCGTTTTACAGGGAGAGACCCAGTACTTC. Full variable domain (outside the CDR3, taken from reference TRBV29-1 and TRBJ2-5): SAVISQKPSRDICQRGTSLTIQCQVDSQVTMMFWYRQQPGQSLTLIATANQGSEATYESGFVIDKFPISRPNLTFSTLTVSNMSPEDSSIYLCSVLQGETQYFGPGTRLLVL.

This clonotype occurred many times. The chain joins TRBV12-3 or TRBV12-4 to TRBJ1-2, with D possibly TRBD1 on 6 matching bases. With 1 base removed from V and 2 bases from J, the gap between germline ends came to 11 bases. This CDR3 spans 15 amino acids. In DNA form, the CDR3 reads TGTGCCAGCAGTTTAGTTGGTACAGGGAACTATGGCTACACCTTC. The encoded protein is CASSLVGTGNYGYTF.

This rearrangement joins TRBV5-5 to TRBJ2-7; 8 bases are a match to TRBD1. The CDR3 runs to 16 residues. Germline V CDR1 and CDR2: SGHKS, YYEKEE (reference sequence). J lost 4 bases, V lost 1 base, and 10 bases had no gene match. This chain's CDR3 is CASSLRKTGEAYEQYF. The CDR3 DNA follows: TGTGCCAGCAGCTTGAGGAAGACAGGGGAGGCTTACGAGCAGTACTTC.